The table lists the clone carrying this T cell receptor (beta chain) with a few counts. The memory fraction was CD4+CD45RO+CD25- cells. After constant-region reverse-primer amplification, full-length variable regions underwent semi-nested PCR with Nested Universal Primer A. TCRdb re-called the 5' RACE reads through MiXCR, storing one row per CDR3 protein. In the table there are tens of thousands of distinct CDR3 sequences, more than 25% of which are singletons. This TCR derives from a female donor with breast cancer. Material: tumor-infiltrating memory CD4+ T cells sorted from the breast tumor. Subset defined: memory CD4+ T cells, CD4+CD45RO+CD25-.

CDR3 bases: TGTGCCGGAGGGACAGAACCAAGGGAAAAACTGTTTTTT. Its translation is CAGGTEPREKLFF. This rearrangement joins TRBV6-1 to TRBJ1-4; 7 bases fit TRBD1. V shed 11 bases, J shed 8 bases, and the junction held 11 bases outside the gene matches. The CDR3 sequence is 13 residues long. CDR1 and CDR2 (germline): MNHNS, SASEGT.